The present T cell receptor (beta chain) was sequenced within a study of T cell responses to AZD1222 COVID-19 vaccine. Using immunoSEQ multiplex PCR, the repertoire was profiled, and TCRdb retains in-frame clones only, with some absent. The table records about 120,000 clones, approximately 85% of them present only once. The study, taken as a whole, reports: Unmutated regions of variants are reportedly targeted by nearly half of spike-specific TCRs. Most donors were white British, females outnumbered males, and clonal diversity was possibly underestimated. No day 14 peak samples; only post-peak repertoires were characterized. Spike regions recognized by vaccine-associated CD4 TCRs spanned the protein, led by 160-218 and 743-854.

The germline V gene has CDR1 MDHEN and CDR2 SYDVKM. CDR3 length: 15 residues. The ends lost 4 bases at V and 7 bases at J; junction bases unmatched: 10. A note on this clone: Its antigen remains unknown.

The chain couples TRBV28 to TRBJ1-2; 9 nucleotides align to TRBD1. The sample was peripheral blood, taken on day 0 of MenACWY control vaccination. This sequence was found in an adult in good health. CDR3 nucleotides: TGTGCCAGCAGTTGGGGGACAGGGTATTACTCTGGCTACACCTTC. Translation gives CASSWGTGYYSGYTF.